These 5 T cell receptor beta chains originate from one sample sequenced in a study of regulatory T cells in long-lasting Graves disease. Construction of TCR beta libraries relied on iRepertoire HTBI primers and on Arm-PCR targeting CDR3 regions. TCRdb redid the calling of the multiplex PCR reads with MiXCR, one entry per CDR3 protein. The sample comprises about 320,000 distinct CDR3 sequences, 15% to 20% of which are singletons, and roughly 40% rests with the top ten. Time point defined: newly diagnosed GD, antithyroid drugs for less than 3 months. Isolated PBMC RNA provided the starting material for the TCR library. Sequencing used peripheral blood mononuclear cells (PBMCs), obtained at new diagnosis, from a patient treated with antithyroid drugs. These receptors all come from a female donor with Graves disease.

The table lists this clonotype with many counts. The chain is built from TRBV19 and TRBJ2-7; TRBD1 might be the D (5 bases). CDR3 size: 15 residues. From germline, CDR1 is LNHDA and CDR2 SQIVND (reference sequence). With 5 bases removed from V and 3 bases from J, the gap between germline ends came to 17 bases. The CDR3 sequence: CASSPSTAYYYEQYF. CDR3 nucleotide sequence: TGTGCCAGTAGTCCCTCGACAGCATATTACTACGAGCAGTACTTC.

CDR3 DNA: TGTGCCAGCAGTGATTTTCTAGCGGACTATAACACAGATACGCAGTATTTT. This sequence encodes CASSDFLADYNTDTQYF. The J gene is TRBJ2-3, the V gene TRBV25-1, with 7 bases that match TRBD2. The CDR3 is 17 amino acids. Germline lookup yields CDR1 MGHDK and CDR2 SYGVNS. Trimming removed 3 bases from V and 2 bases from J; junction bases left unmatched: 11. Looking up the rest from reference TRBV25-1 and TRBJ2-3 gives the full variable domain: EADIYQTPRYLVIGTGKKITLECSQTMGHDKMYWYQQDPGMELHLIHYSYGVNSTEKGDLSSESTVSRIRTEHFPLTLESARPSHTSQYLCASSDFLADYNTDTQYFGPGTRLTVL.

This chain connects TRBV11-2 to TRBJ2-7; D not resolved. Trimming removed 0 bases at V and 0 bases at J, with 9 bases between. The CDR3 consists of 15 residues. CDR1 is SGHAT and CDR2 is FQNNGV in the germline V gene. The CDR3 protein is CASSLEGEPSYEQYF. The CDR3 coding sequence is TGTGCCAGCAGCTTAGAGGGCGAACCCTCCTACGAGCAGTACTTC.

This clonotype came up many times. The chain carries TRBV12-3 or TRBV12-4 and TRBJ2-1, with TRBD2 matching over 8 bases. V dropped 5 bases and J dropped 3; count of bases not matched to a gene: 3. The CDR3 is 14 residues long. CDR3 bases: TGTGCCAGCAGTGTTAGCGGGAACTACAATGAGCAGTTCTTC. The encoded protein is CASSVSGNYNEQFF.

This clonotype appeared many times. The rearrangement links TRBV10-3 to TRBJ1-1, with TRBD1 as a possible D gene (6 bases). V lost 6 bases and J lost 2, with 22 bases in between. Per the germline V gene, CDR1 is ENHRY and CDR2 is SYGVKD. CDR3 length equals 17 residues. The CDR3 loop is CAISAGGFGGRNTEAFF. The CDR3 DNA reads TGTGCCATCAGCGCCGGGGGGTTCGGGGGGCGCAACACTGAAGCTTTCTTT.